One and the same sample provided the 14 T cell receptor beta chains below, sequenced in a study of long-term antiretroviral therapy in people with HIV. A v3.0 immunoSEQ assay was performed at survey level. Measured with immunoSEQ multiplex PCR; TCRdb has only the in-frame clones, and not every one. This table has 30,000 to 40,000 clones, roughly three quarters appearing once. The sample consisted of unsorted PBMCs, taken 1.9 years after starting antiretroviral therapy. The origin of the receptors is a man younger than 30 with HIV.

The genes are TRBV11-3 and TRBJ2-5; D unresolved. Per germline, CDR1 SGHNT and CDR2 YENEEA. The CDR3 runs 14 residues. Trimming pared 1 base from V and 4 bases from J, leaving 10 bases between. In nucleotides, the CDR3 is TGTGCCAGCAGCTTAGCTGGTATATCAGAGACCCAGTACTTC. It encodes CASSLAGISETQYF. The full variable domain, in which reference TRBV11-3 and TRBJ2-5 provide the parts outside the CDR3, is EAGVVQSPRYKIIEKKQPVAFWCNPISGHNTLYWYLQNLGQGPELLIRYENEEAVDDSQLPKDRFSAERLKGVDSTLKIQPAELGDSAVYLCASSLAGISETQYFGPGTRLLVL.

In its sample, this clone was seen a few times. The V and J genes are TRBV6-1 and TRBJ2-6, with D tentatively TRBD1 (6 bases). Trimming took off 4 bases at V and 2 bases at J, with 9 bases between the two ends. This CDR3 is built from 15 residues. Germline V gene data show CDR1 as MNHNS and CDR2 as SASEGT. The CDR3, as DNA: TGTGCCAGCAGTGTAGAGGGGGCTGGGGCCAACGTCCTGACTTTC. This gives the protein CASSVEGAGANVLTF.

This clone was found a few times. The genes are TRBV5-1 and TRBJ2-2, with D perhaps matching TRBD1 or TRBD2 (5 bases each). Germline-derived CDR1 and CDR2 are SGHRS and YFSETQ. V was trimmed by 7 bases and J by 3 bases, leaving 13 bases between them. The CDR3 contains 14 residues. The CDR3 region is CASGSGTYTGELFF. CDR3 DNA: TGCGCCAGCGGGTCCGGGACCTACACCGGGGAGCTGTTTTTT.

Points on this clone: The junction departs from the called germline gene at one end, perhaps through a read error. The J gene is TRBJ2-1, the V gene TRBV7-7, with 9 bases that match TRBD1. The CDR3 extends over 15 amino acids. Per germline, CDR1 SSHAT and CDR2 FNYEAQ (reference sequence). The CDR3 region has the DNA TGTGCTAGCAGTCCCGGACAGGGGTCCTACAATGAGCAGTTCTTC. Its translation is CASSPGQGSYNEQFF.

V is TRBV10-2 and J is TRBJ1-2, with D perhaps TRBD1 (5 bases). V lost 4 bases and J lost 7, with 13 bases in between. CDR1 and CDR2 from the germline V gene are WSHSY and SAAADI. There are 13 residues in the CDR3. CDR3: CASSAGLGGGYTF. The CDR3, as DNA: TGCGCCAGCAGTGCAGGGCTGGGTGGTGGCTACACCTTC.

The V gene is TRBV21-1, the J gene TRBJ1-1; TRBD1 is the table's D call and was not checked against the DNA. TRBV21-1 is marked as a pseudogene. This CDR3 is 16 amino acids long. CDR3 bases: TGTGCCAGCAGCAAAGGGCTTCCGGACAGTGACACTGAAGCTTTCTTT. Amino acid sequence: CASSKGLPDSDTEAFF.

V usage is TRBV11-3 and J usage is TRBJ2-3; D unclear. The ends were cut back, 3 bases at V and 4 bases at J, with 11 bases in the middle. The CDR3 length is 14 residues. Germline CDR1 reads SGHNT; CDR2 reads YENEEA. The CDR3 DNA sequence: TGTGCCAGCAGCTTGGGGATGGGTTCAGATACGCAGTATTTT. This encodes CASSLGMGSDTQYF.

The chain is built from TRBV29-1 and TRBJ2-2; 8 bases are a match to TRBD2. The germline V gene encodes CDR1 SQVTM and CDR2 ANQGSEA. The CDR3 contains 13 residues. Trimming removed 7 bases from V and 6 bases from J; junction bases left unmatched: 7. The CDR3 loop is CSGSGGEAGELFF. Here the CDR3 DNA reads TGCAGCGGGTCGGGGGGGGAGGCCGGGGAGCTGTTTTTT.

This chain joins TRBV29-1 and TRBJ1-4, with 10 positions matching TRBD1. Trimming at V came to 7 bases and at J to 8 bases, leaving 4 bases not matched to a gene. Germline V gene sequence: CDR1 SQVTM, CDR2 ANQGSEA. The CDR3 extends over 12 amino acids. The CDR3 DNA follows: TGCAGCGGACAGGGGGCTGGAGAAAAACTGTTTTTT. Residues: CSGQGAGEKLFF. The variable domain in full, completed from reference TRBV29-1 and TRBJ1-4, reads SAVISQKPSRDICQRGTSLTIQCQVDSQVTMMFWYRQQPGQSLTLIATANQGSEATYESGFVIDKFPISRPNLTFSTLTVSNMSPEDSSIYLCSGQGAGEKLFFGSGTQLSVL.

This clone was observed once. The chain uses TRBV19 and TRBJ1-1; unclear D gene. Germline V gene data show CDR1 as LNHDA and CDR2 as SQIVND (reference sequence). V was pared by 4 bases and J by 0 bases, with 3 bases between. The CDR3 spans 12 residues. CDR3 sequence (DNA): TGTGCCAGTAGTACCCTGAACACTGAAGCTTTCTTT. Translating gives CASSTLNTEAFF. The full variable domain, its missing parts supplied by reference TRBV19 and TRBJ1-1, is DGGITQSPKYLFRKEGQNVTLSCEQNLNHDAMYWYRQDPGQGLRLIYYSQIVNDFQKGDIAEGYSVSREKKESFPLTVTSAQKNPTAFYLCASSTLNTEAFFGQGTRLTVV.

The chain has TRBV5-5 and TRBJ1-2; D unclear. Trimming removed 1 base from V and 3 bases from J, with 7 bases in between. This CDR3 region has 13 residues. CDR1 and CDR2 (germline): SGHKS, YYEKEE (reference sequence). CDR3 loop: CASSLRPDYGYTF. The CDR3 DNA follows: TGTGCCAGCAGCTTGCGGCCAGACTATGGCTACACCTTC.

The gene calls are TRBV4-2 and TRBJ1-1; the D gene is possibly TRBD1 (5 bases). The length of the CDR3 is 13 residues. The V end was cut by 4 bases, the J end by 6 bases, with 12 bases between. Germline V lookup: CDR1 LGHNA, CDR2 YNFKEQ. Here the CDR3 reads CASSLGRVSEAFF. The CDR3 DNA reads TGTGCCAGCAGCCTGGGCAGGGTGTCTGAAGCTTTCTTT.

The CDR3 here is CASMSRLGGFQPQHF. The CDR3 nucleotides are TGTGCCAGTATGAGCAGACTGGGCGGGTTTCAGCCCCAGCATTTT. The chain uses TRBV19 and TRBJ1-5; no clear D gene. The germline V gene has CDR1 LNHDA and CDR2 SQIVND (reference sequence). The CDR3 consists of 15 residues. V lost 7 bases to trimming and J lost 6 bases, with 19 bases between them.

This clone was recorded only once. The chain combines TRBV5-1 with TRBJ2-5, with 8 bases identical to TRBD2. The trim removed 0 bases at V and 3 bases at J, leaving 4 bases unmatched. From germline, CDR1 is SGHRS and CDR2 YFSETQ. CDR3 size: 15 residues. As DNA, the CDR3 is TGCGCCAGCAGCTTGGTCGGGACTAGGGAAGAGACCCAGTACTTC. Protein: CASSLVGTREETQYF.